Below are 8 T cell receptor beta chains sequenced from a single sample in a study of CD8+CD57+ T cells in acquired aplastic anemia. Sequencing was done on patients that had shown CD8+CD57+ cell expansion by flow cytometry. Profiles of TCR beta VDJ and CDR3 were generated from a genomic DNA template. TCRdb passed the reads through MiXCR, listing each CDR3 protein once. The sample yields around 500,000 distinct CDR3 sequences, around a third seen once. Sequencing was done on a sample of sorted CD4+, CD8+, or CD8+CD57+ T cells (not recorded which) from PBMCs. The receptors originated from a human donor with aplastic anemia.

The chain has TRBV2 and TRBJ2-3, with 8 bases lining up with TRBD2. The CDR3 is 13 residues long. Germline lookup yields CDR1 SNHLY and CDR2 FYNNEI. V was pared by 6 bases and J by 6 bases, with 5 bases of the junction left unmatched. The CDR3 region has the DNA TGTGCCAGCAGCGGGGGGGAAAACGATACGCAGTATTTT. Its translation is CASSGGENDTQYF.

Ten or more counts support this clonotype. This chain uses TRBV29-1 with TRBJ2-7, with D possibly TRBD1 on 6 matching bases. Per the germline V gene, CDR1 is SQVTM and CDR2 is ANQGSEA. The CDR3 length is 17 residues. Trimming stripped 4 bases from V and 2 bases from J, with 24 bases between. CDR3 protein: CSVGGLTVGTPTYEQYF. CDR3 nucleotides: TGCAGCGTTGGGGGGTTGACAGTCGGGACACCTACCTACGAGCAGTACTTC.

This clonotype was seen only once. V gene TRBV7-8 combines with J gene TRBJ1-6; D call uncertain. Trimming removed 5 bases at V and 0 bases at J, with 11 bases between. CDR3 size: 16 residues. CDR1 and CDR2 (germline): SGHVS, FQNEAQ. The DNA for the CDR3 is TGTGCCAGCAGCCACTTCACAGACTCCTATAATTCACCCCTCCACTTT. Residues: CASSHFTDSYNSPLHF.

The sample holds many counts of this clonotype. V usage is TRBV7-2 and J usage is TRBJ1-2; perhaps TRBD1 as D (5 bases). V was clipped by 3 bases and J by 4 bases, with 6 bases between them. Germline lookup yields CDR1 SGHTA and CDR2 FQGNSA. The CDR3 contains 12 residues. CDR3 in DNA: TGTGCCAGCAGCTTGGACATCTATGGCTACACCTTC. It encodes CASSLDIYGYTF. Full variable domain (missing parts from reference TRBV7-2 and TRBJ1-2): GAGVSQSPSNKVTEKGKDVELRCDPISGHTALYWYRQSLGQGLEFLIYFQGNSAPDKSGLPSDRFSAERTGGSVSTLTIQRTQQEDSAVYLCASSLDIYGYTFGSGTRLTVV.

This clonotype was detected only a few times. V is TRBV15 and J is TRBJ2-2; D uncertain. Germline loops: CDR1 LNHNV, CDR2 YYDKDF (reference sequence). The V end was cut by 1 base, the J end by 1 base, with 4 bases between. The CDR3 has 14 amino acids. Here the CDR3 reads CATSRVLNTGELFF. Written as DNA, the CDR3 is TGTGCCACCAGCAGAGTCCTGAACACCGGGGAGCTGTTTTTT.

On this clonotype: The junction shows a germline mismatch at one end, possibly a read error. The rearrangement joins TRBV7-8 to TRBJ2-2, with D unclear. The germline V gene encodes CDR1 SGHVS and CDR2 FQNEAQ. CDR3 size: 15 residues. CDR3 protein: CASSSTQTYTGELFF. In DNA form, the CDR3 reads TGCGCCAGCAGCTCCACCCAGACCTACACCGGGGAGCTGTTTTTT. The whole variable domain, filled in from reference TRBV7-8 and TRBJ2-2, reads GAGVSQSPRYKVAKRGQDVALRCDPISGHVSLFWYQQALGQGPEFLTYFQNEAQLDKSGLPSDRFFAERPEGSVSTLKIQRTQQEDSAVYLCASSSTQTYTGELFFGEGSRLTVL.

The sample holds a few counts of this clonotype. The CDR3 reads CASSPAQGGYTF. In DNA form, the CDR3 reads TGTGCCAGCAGCCCCGCCCAGGGGGGCTACACCTTC. The chain combines TRBV3-1 with TRBJ1-2; D may be TRBD1 (6 bases). Germline assignment: CDR1 LGHDT and CDR2 YNNKEL (reference sequence). Between the trimmed V and J ends, which lost 4 bases and 8 bases, there was a span of 11 bases. The CDR3 loop spans 12 amino acids.

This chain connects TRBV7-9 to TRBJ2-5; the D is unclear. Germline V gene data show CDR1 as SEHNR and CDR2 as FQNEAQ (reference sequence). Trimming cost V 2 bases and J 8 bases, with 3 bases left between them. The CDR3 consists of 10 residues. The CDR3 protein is CASSLYTQYF. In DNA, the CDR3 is TGTGCCAGCAGCTTATATACCCAGTACTTC.